The rows below give T cell receptor beta chains drawn from one sample of a study of blood T cell repertoires in COVID-19. Some clones are missing from TCRdb's copy, which holds only in-frame ones; the method was immunoSEQ multiplex PCR. Of roughly 400,000 clones detected, approximately 89% appear once; the ten largest clones hold about 2.3%. Sequencing was done on a sample of peripheral blood. All receptors derive from a woman aged 60-75 years with COVID-19, enrolled during active disease. CDR3s include the opening cysteine and the closing phenylalanine or tryptophan. A D gene is named only where the DNA matches it firmly. The listing skips clone size in some rows; elsewhere it reads once, few, many or a size class.

- | TRBJ2-7 | TRBD1 | TRBV5-1 | TGCGCCAGCAGCTTTTTACCGTGGGACAGCTACTACGAGCAGTACTTC | CASSFLPWDSYYEQYF
- | TRBJ2-3 | TRBD2 | TRBV29-1 | TGCAGCGTTGAAGAGGGGGGGGGCACAGATACGCAGTATTTT | CSVEEGGGTDTQYF
- | TRBJ1-2 | TRBD1 | TRBV29-1 | TGCAGCGTGGGACAGGCCCTGAGGGGCTATGGCTACACCTTC | CSVGQALRGYGYTF
- | TRBJ1-6 | - | TRBV7-9 | TGTGCCAGCAGCTTAGTCGCAGGGCAACCCCTCCACTTT | CASSLVAGQPLHF
- | TRBJ2-4 | - | TRBV7-8 | TGTGCCAGCAGCTTCAACCGGGAGACGGGCCAGTACTTC | CASSFNRETGQYF
- | TRBJ2-2 | - | TRBV7-9 | TGTGCCAGCAGCCCTCCCTCGTACGGGGGGAACACCGGGGAGCTGTTTTTT | CASSPPSYGGNTGELFF
- | TRBJ1-5 | - | TRBV5-4 | TGTGCCAGCAGCTTGGACAGGGCCAATCAGCCCCAGCATTTT | CASSLDRANQPQHF
- | TRBJ1-5 | - | TRBV4-1 | TGCGCCAGCAGCCAAGACGGTGGCCCGGGTCAGCCCCAGCATTTT | CASSQDGGPGQPQHF
- | TRBJ1-5 | - | TRBV21-1 | TGTGCCAGCAGCAATCACTCCGGACAGGGCTTTTATAGCAATCAGCCCCAGCATTTT | CASSNHSGQGFYSNQPQHF
- | TRBJ1-5 | TRBD1 | TRBV18 | TGTGCCAGCTCGCAACAGGGGGCAGGACAGCCCCAGCATTTT | CASSQQGAGQPQHF
- | TRBJ1-2 | - | TRBV19 | TGTGCCAGTAGTCCTCTCGACGGGAACTATGGCTACACCTTC | CASSPLDGNYGYTF
once | TRBJ2-1 | - | TRBV3-1/TRBV3-2 | TGTGCCAGCAGCCAAGATTTCAGGAACAATGAGCAGTTCTTC | CASSQDFRNNEQFF
- | TRBJ2-1 | - | TRBV28 | TGTGCCAGCAGTACGCCTAGTGGGCGGACTCGACGGGATGAGCAGTTCTTC | CASSTPSGRTRRDEQFF
- | TRBJ1-2 | TRBD1 | TRBV5-4 | TGTGCCAGCAGCTTGGCCGTCGGACAGGGGGCGTACTACACCTTC | CASSLAVGQGAYYTF
- | TRBJ1-6 | - | TRBV7-3 | TGTGCCAGCAGCTTAACCCCCGGGGGGGGTTCACCCCTCCACTTT | CASSLTPGGGSPLHF
- | TRBJ1-5 | TRBD1 | TRBV15 | TGTGCCACCAGCAAGCGGACAGGGGGCATCGGCAATCAGCCCCAGCATTTT | CATSKRTGGIGNQPQHF
- | TRBJ2-7 | - | TRBV6-1 | TGTGCCAGCAGTGAGACGCTCCGAGGGTACTTC | CASSETLRGYF
- | TRBJ2-7 | - | TRBV5-4 | TGTGCCAGCAGCTTGGAGGCGGGACAGTTCTACGAGCAGTACTTC | CASSLEAGQFYEQYF
- | TRBJ1-1 | - | TRBV11-2 | TGTGCCAGCAGCTTAGTTAAAGGGCGCGGGACTGAAGCTTTCTTT | CASSLVKGRGTEAFF
- | TRBJ2-7 | - | TRBV9 | TGTGCCAGCAGCGCGGGGGAGGGGGACTTGTACGAGCAGTACTTC | CASSAGEGDLYEQYF
few | TRBJ1-6 | - | TRBV19 | TGTGCCAGTAGCCCACAGGGAGTGGATTCACCCCTCCACTTT | CASSPQGVDSPLHF
- | TRBJ1-6 | TRBD1 | TRBV6-5 | TGTGCCAGCAGTTACGAGGGACAGGGGAATTCACCCCTCCACTTT | CASSYEGQGNSPLHF
- | TRBJ1-2 | TRBD1 | TRBV6-5 | TGTGCCAGCAGTTACTCGACAGGGGGGACAGGGCAAGGCTACACCTTC | CASSYSTGGTGQGYTF
- | TRBJ2-7 | - | TRBV5-4 | TGTGCCAGCAGCTCAGGGGATAGGAAGATCTACGAGCAGTACTTC | CASSSGDRKIYEQYF
- | TRBJ1-2 | - | TRBV19 | TGTGCCAGTAGTATAAGGGGTTTGGACTATGGCTACACCTTC | CASSIRGLDYGYTF
- | TRBJ2-3 | - | TRBV2 | TGTGCCAGCAGTGCCCGGGTATATTTCACAGATACGCAGTATTTT | CASSARVYFTDTQYF
- | TRBJ1-2 | TRBD1 | TRBV5-5 | TGTGCCAGCAGCGGGACAGGGGACGAGGGCTACACCTTC | CASSGTGDEGYTF
- | TRBJ1-1 | - | TRBV7-9 | TGTGCCAGCAGCTTAGCGTACATGAACACTGAAGCTTTCTTT | CASSLAYMNTEAFF
once | TRBJ2-1 | TRBD2 | TRBV5-1 | TGCGCCAGCAGCAAGGGAGGGCCCAATGAGCAGTTCTTC | CASSKGGPNEQFF
- | TRBJ1-1 | - | TRBV11-2 | TGTGCCAGCGGCCTTACATGGACAGTTAACACTGAAGCTTTCTTT | CASGLTWTVNTEAFF
- | TRBJ2-1 | TRBD2 | TRBV3-1/TRBV3-2 | TGTGCCAGCAGCCATCTGGCGTCACCGGGACTAGCGGGGGGTCCCCAGTTCTTC | CASSHLASPGLAGGPQFF
- | TRBJ1-2 | - | TRBV21-1 | TGTGCCAGCAGCCGTCAAAGAGGGACAGGCCTCGGCTACACCTTC | CASSRQRGTGLGYTF
- | TRBJ2-3 | - | TRBV7-3 | TGTGCCAGCAGCGCCTCTCTAGCGTCTACGCAGTATTTT | CASSASLASTQYF
- | TRBJ2-7 | TRBD1 | TRBV6-5 | TGTGCCAGCAGTTCCGGGACAGGGGGCGAGCAGTACTTC | CASSSGTGGEQYF
- | TRBJ2-2 | - | TRBV7-2 | TGTGCCAGCAGCTTATTAGGGGGACCTAACACCGGGGAGCTGTTTTTT | CASSLLGGPNTGELFF
- | TRBJ2-1 | - | TRBV30 | TGTGCCTGGAGTCCCGGGACACAATACAATGAGCAGTTCTTC | CAWSPGTQYNEQFF
- | TRBJ1-5 | TRBD1 | TRBV5-6 | TGTGCCAGCAGCTCTAAGAGCAGGGGGCTGGGTCAGCCCCAGCATTTT | CASSSKSRGLGQPQHF
- | TRBJ2-2 | - | TRBV3-1/TRBV3-2 | TGTGCCAGCAGCCAAGATCCTGGGCTAGCTGTGAACACCGGGGAGCTGTTTTTT | CASSQDPGLAVNTGELFF
- | TRBJ2-3 | TRBD2 | TRBV5-4 | TGTGCCAGCAGCTTGGGACTAGCGGGCCACTCAGATACGCAGTATTTT | CASSLGLAGHSDTQYF
- | TRBJ1-1 | TRBD1 | TRBV19 | TGTGCCAGTAGTATAGGGACAGGAAAAGGAGGTAGAACTGAAGCTTTCTTT | CASSIGTGKGGRTEAFF
- | TRBJ1-5 | - | TRBV19 | TGTGCCAGTAGTTCATACAGGGATAGCAATCAGCCCCAGCATTTT | CASSSYRDSNQPQHF
- | TRBJ1-5 | TRBD1 | TRBV6-2/TRBV6-3 | TGTGCCAGCAGCCACAGGGGTCATTGGCAGCCCCAGCATTTT | CASSHRGHWQPQHF
- | TRBJ2-7 | TRBD2 | TRBV10-3 | TGTGCCACTCGGGCGGGGGGATCCTCCTACGAGCAGTACTTC | CATRAGGSSYEQYF
- | TRBJ1-1 | TRBD1 | TRBV19 | TGTGCCAGTAGCTGGACAGGGGGAAACACTGAAGCTTTCTTT | CASSWTGGNTEAFF
- | TRBJ2-5 | - | TRBV28 | TGTGCCAGCAGGCCACAGGGACACGGGGAGACCCAGTACTTC | CASRPQGHGETQYF
- | TRBJ1-1 | - | TRBV18 | TGTGCCAGCTCGGAGCGGACAGACATTCTATTAATGAACACTGAAGCTTTCTTT | CASSERTDILLMNTEAFF
- | TRBJ1-2 | TRBD1 | TRBV11-2 | TGTGCCAGCAGCTGGGGACAGAGCTATGGCTACACCTTC | CASSWGQSYGYTF
- | TRBJ2-5 | - | TRBV6-5 | TGTGCCAGCAGATTCGGGGGTTCAGAGACCCAGTACTTC | CASRFGGSETQYF
- | TRBJ2-7 | TRBD1 | TRBV5-1 | TGCGCCAGCAGCTCGCGGCAGGGGGCCTACGAGCAGTACTTC | CASSSRQGAYEQYF
- | TRBJ2-5 | TRBD1 | TRBV4-1 | TGCGCCAGCAGCCTCTTCTTAGGGGGCGGCAGGACCCAGTACTTC | CASSLFLGGGRTQYF
- | TRBJ1-5 | - | TRBV23-1 | TGCGCCAGCAGTCGCCCCTATCTGGACAGACAGCCCCAGCATTTT | CASSRPYLDRQPQHF